This T cell receptor (beta chain) emerged from a study of glioma-infiltrating T cells. Notes on the study in general: Non-neoplastic patients had below-expected tissue-blood divergence, while all gliomas exceeded expectation. Very few CDR3 sequences were shared between tissue and blood.

In regard to this clonotype: Antigen: not known.

The germline gives CDR1 KGHDR, CDR2 SFDVKD. The trim removed 7 bases at V and 3 bases at J, leaving 7 bases unmatched. CDR3 length equals 14 residues. Using RNA template, CDR3s of TCR alpha and beta were amplified with iRepertoire arm-PCR. TCRdb recomputed calls from the multiplex PCR reads with MiXCR, one row per CDR3 protein. The sample contains about 130,000 distinct CDR3 sequences, under 25% of which appear only once. This receptor was identified in a human donor with low-grade glioma or glioblastoma, undergoing nonglioma brain surgery, or in good health (not recorded which). The genes are TRBV24-1 and TRBJ2-5; 7 nucleotides agree with TRBD1. Specimen: glioma tissue, nonneoplastic brain tissue, or PBMCs (not recorded which). CDR3 coding DNA: TGTGCCACCAGCGAGCCGGGGACAGAAGAGACCCAGTACTTC. It encodes CATSEPGTEETQYF.